These 2 T cell receptor beta chains share one sample of origin, sequenced in a study of molecular identifiers for immune sequencing clone quantification. Via MiXCR, TCRdb re-called the PCR reads, giving one row per CDR3 protein. Altogether about 320,000 distinct CDR3 sequences are present, roughly a quarter being singletons, with the ten largest covering about 0.74%. Sequencing input: naive CD8+ T cells from blood, with Jurkat cell RNA spiked in. The subset was: FACS-sorted CD8+CD4-CCR7+CD45RA+ naive T cells. These receptors all come from a human donor in good health. Some libraries in this study had Jurkat cell RNA spiked in.

In its sample, this clonotype was seen a few times. This sequence joins TRBV6-5 and TRBJ2-1, with 10 bases that match TRBD1. The J segment lost 12 bases and the V segment lost 5 bases, leaving 10 bases of the junction unmatched. The CDR3 is 14 amino acids. In germline, CDR1 is MNHEY, CDR2 SVGAGI. This chain's CDR3 is CASSQDRGYDGQFF. DNA of the CDR3: TGTGCCAGCAGTCAGGACAGGGGGTACGATGGGCAGTTCTTC.

Only a few counts were recorded for this clonotype. The J gene is TRBJ1-1, the V gene TRBV5-6, with D unresolved. The germline gives CDR1 SGHDT, CDR2 YYEEEE. The CDR3 runs to 16 residues. V shed 2 bases and J shed 0 bases, with 14 bases lying between them. The CDR3 here is CASSFGELPMNTEAFF. CDR3 bases: TGTGCCAGCAGCTTTGGGGAACTACCTATGAACACTGAAGCTTTCTTT.